This entry lists 16 T cell receptor beta chains sequenced from one sample in a study of T cell responses to AZD1222 COVID-19 vaccine. Generated by immunoSEQ multiplex PCR, the TCRdb table keeps only in-frame clones and is missing some. Of about 120,000 clones listed, about nine tenths are singletons. Sequencing used peripheral blood, obtained on day 0 of AZD1222 vaccination. All receptors come from an adult in good health.

The V gene is TRBV9, the J gene TRBJ2-3; 8 bases are shared with TRBD1. V lost 3 bases and J lost 7; bases outside the gene matches: 10. Germline V CDR1 and CDR2: SGDLS, YYNGEE. The CDR3 loop spans 15 amino acids. The CDR3 bases are TGTGCCAGCAGCGACCTCGGGGGACAGGTGAATACGCAGTATTTT. This codes for CASSDLGGQVNTQYF.

The chain links TRBV6-5 to TRBJ2-2; TRBD1 matches at 11 bases. There are 16 residues in the CDR3. The germline CDR1 and CDR2 sequences are MNHEY and SVGAGI. After removal of 1 base from V and 6 bases from J, the junction contained 4 bases not matched to a gene. In DNA form, the CDR3 reads TGTGCCAGCAGTTACTTGGACAGGGGGCTGTCCGGGGAGCTGTTTTTT. It is translated as CASSYLDRGLSGELFF.

The chain carries TRBV7-8 and TRBJ2-7, with D uncertain. Trimming cost V 3 bases and J 5 bases, with 14 bases left between them. CDR3 length equals 14 residues. Germline loops: CDR1 SGHVS, CDR2 FQNEAQ. The chain's CDR3 is CASSLGRRTDEQYF. CDR3 sequence (DNA): TGTGCCAGCAGCTTGGGCCGACGTACGGACGAGCAGTACTTC.

This rearrangement joins TRBV19 to TRBJ1-3, with D hard to call. This CDR3 spans 15 amino acids. The germline V gene has CDR1 LNHDA and CDR2 SQIVND (reference sequence). V lost 5 bases, J lost 2 bases, and 13 bases lay in between. The CDR3 is CASSVRQFTGNTIYF. Here the CDR3 DNA reads TGTGCCAGTAGTGTTCGGCAGTTCACTGGAAACACCATATATTTT. The full variable domain, rest sourced from reference TRBV19 and TRBJ1-3, is DGGITQSPKYLFRKEGQNVTLSCEQNLNHDAMYWYRQDPGQGLRLIYYSQIVNDFQKGDIAEGYSVSREKKESFPLTVTSAQKNPTAFYLCASSVRQFTGNTIYFGEGSWLTVV.

This sequence joins TRBV19 and TRBJ1-4, with D perhaps TRBD1 (5 bases). Germline-derived CDR1 and CDR2 are LNHDA and SQIVND (reference sequence). This CDR3 has 14 residues. V shed 5 bases and J shed 0 bases, with 7 bases lying between them. CDR3 in DNA: TGTGCCAGTAGTGGACACACAACTAATGAAAAACTGTTTTTT. Protein product: CASSGHTTNEKLFF.

This rearrangement joins TRBV24-1 to TRBJ1-1, with 10 bases aligning to TRBD1. The CDR3 length is 14 residues. After removal of 4 bases from V and 11 bases from J, the junction contained 9 bases not matched to a gene. CDR1 and CDR2 (germline): KGHDR, SFDVKD. The CDR3 loop is CATSDPTGGASAFF. CDR3 sequence (DNA): TGTGCCACCAGTGACCCGACAGGGGGCGCGTCTGCTTTCTTT.

V usage is TRBV5-1 and J usage is TRBJ1-5; D perhaps matches TRBD1 (5 bases). The CDR3 sequence is 14 residues long. CDR1 is SGHRS and CDR2 is YFSETQ in the germline V gene. Deletions cut 0 bases from V and 4 bases from J, with 8 bases between. Here the CDR3 DNA reads TGCGCCAGCAGCTTGGGAGGGGAAAATCAGCCCCAGCATTTT. Its protein product is CASSLGGENQPQHF.

The chain combines TRBV3-1 (or the pseudogene TRBV3-2) with TRBJ1-2; D is possibly TRBD1 (6 bases). Germline V gene sequence: CDR1 LGHDT, CDR2 YNNKEL (reference sequence). Trimming cost V 3 bases and J 8 bases, with 16 bases left between them. The CDR3 covers 14 residues. The DNA for the CDR3 is TGTGCCAGCAGCCAGGAACAGGGAATTGGGGGCTACACCTTC. Its protein is CASSQEQGIGGYTF.

This chain links TRBV19 with TRBJ1-6, with 8 bases matching TRBD1. The CDR3 length is 15 residues. V lost 5 bases and J lost 10; bases outside the gene matches: 10. Germline CDR1 is LNHDA and CDR2 is SQIVND (reference sequence). The CDR3 bases are TGTGCCAGTAGTGCCGAAGACAGGGGCTTCTCACCCCTCCACTTT. Residues: CASSAEDRGFSPLHF.

This chain links TRBV5-1 with TRBJ1-6, with TRBD1 matching 8 bases. This CDR3 spans 17 amino acids. Germline V CDR1 and CDR2: SGHRS, YFSETQ. V shed 5 bases, J shed 2 bases, and the junction held 9 bases outside the gene matches. DNA for the CDR3: TGCGCCAGCAGTCCGGACAGGGTGAGGACCTATAATTCACCCCTCCACTTT. Its protein product is CASSPDRVRTYNSPLHF.

This chain joins TRBV11-2 and TRBJ2-7; TRBD1 matches at 10 bases. With 5 bases clipped from V and 0 bases from J, the junction kept 7 bases outside the gene matches. Germline loops: CDR1 SGHAT, CDR2 FQNNGV. The length of the CDR3 is 16 residues. As DNA, the CDR3 is TGTGCCAGCAGCAGGGACAGGGGTTTCAGCTCCTACGAGCAGTACTTC. Protein sequence: CASSRDRGFSSYEQYF.

The chain uses TRBV7-9 and TRBJ2-1, with 9 bases aligning to TRBD1. This CDR3 has 15 residues. Germline CDR1 SEHNR, CDR2 FQNEAQ (reference sequence). With 5 bases clipped from V and 6 bases from J, the junction kept 8 bases outside the gene matches. The CDR3, as DNA: TGTGCCAGCAGCCCACAGGGACAGGGATCCAATGAGCAGTTCTTC. It codes for CASSPQGQGSNEQFF.

The gene calls are TRBV24-1 and TRBJ1-1, with D unresolved. The CDR3 spans 13 residues. V was clipped by 2 bases and J by 5 bases, with 8 bases between them. Germline values: CDR1 KGHDR, CDR2 SFDVKD. CDR3 nucleotide sequence: TGTGCCACCAGTGATTACCTGAGTACTGAAGCTTTCTTT. Amino acids: CATSDYLSTEAFF.

This clone was recorded only once. The chain employs TRBV7-3 and TRBJ2-7, with 9 bases matching TRBD1. CDR1 and CDR2 from the germline V gene are SGHTA and FQGTGA. The length of the CDR3 is 14 residues. The ends lost 5 bases at V and 6 bases at J; junction bases unmatched: 8. The CDR3 here is CASSPGQGSGEQYF. Written as DNA, the CDR3 is TGTGCCAGCAGCCCCGGACAGGGGTCGGGCGAGCAGTACTTC.

The rearrangement links TRBV18 to TRBJ1-2; tentatively, D is TRBD1 (5 bases). The V end lost 0 bases, the J end lost 4 bases, and 12 bases lay between the germline ends. The CDR3 has 15 residues. CDR1 and CDR2 (germline): KGHSH, LQKENI. The CDR3 sequence is CASSPPGTPGYGYTF. The CDR3 DNA sequence: TGTGCCAGCTCACCACCGGGGACCCCCGGCTATGGCTACACCTTC.

The chain combines TRBV6-1 with TRBJ1-2, with 7 bases fitting TRBD1. CDR3 length: 13 residues. Trimming took 3 bases from V and 5 from J; bases not matched to a gene: 3. Germline CDR1 reads MNHNS; CDR2 reads SASEGT. The CDR3 sequence is CASSDDRAYGYTF. The CDR3 coding sequence is TGTGCCAGCAGTGATGACAGGGCTTATGGCTACACCTTC.